This T cell receptor (beta chain) was captured by sequencing in a study of T cell responses to AZD1222 COVID-19 vaccine. Germline CDR1 MNHEY, CDR2 SVGEGT. This CDR3 is 14 amino acids long. Trimming cost V 5 bases and J 3 bases, with 11 bases left between them. Some clones are missing from TCRdb's copy, which holds only in-frame ones; the method was immunoSEQ multiplex PCR. This sample has around 140,000 clones, with 80% to 90% found just once. The rearrangement joins TRBV6-2 or TRBV6-3 to TRBJ2-1; D may correspond to TRBD1 or TRBD2 (5 bases each). The input for sequencing was peripheral blood, taken on day 0 of AZD1222 vaccination. This clonotype was obtained from an adult in good health. The DNA of the CDR3 is TGTGCCAGCAGTCTTGAGGGGTACTACAATGAGCAGTTCTTC. Translated, it gives CASSLEGYYNEQFF.